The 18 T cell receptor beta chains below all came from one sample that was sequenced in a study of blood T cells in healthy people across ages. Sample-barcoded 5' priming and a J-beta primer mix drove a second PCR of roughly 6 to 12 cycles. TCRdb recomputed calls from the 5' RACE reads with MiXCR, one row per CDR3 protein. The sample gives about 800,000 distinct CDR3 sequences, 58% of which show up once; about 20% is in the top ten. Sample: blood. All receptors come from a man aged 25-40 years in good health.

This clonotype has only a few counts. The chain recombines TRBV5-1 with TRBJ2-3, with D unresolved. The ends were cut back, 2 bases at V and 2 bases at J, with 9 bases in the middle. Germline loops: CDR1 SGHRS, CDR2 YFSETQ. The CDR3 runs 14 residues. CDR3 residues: CASSFDGYTDTQYF. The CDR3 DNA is TGCGCCAGCAGCTTCGACGGATACACAGATACGCAGTATTTT.

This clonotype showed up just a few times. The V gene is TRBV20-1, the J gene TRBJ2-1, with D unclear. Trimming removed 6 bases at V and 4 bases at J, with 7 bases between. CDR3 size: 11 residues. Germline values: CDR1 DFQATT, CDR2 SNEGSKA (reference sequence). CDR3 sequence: CSAVGYNEQFF. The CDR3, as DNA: TGCAGTGCGGTGGGGTACAATGAGCAGTTCTTC.

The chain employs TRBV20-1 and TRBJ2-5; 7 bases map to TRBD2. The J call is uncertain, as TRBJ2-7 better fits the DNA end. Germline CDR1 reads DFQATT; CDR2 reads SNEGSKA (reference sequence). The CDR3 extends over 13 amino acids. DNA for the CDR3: TGCAGTGCCGGAGGGAGCGGGAACTACGAGCAGTACTTC. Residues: CSAGGSGNYEQYF.

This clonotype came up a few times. The CDR3 loop is CASSYSRFGRGEDGYEQYF. The CDR3 bases are TGTGCCAGCAGTTACTCGAGATTCGGTCGAGGGGAGGACGGTTACGAGCAGTACTTC. The chain couples TRBV6-5 to TRBJ2-7; D is possibly TRBD2 (6 bases). CDR1 MNHEY and CDR2 SVGAGI come from the germline V gene. The CDR3 runs to 19 residues. V was pared by 0 bases and J by 4 bases, with 25 bases between.

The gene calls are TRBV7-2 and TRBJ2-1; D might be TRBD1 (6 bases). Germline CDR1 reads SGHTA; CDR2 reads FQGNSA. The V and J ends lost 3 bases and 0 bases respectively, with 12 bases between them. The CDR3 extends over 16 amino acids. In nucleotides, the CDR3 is TGTGCCAGCAGCTTGAAAACAGGGAGCTCCTACAATGAGCAGTTCTTC. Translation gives CASSLKTGSSYNEQFF.

The CDR3 sequence: CASSPVQGSTEAFF. As DNA, the CDR3 is TGCGCCAGCAGCCCAGTACAGGGTTCGACTGAAGCTTTCTTT. The rearrangement joins TRBV5-1 to TRBJ1-1; maybe TRBD1 (6 bases). The length of the CDR3 is 14 residues. Deletions cut 4 bases from V and 5 bases from J, with 15 bases between. Per the germline V gene, CDR1 is SGHRS and CDR2 is YFSETQ.

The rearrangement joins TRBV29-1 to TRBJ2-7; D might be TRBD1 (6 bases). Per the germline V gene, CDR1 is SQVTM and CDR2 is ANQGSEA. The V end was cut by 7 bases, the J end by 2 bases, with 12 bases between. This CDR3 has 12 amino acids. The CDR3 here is CSGRTDPYEQYF. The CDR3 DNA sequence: TGCAGCGGCCGGACAGATCCCTACGAGCAGTACTTC.

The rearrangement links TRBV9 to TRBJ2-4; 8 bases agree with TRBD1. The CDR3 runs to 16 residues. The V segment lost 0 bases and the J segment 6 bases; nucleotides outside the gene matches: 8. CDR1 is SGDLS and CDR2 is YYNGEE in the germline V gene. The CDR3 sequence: CASSVGGGQGTNIQYF. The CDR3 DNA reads TGTGCCAGCAGCGTAGGGGGTGGACAGGGCACAAACATTCAGTACTTC.

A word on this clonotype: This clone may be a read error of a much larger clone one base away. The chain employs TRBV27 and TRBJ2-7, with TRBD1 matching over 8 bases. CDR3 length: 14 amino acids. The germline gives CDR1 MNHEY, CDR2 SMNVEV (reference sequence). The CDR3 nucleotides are TGTACCAGCAGTTTATCCCCCGACAGGGGCGAGCAGTACTTC. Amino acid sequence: CTSSLSPDRGEQYF.

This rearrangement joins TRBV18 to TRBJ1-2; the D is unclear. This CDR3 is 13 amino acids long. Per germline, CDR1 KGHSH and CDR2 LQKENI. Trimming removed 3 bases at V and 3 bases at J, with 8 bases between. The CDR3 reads CASSPDGHYGYTF. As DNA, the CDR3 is TGTGCCAGCTCACCGGACGGACACTATGGCTACACCTTC.

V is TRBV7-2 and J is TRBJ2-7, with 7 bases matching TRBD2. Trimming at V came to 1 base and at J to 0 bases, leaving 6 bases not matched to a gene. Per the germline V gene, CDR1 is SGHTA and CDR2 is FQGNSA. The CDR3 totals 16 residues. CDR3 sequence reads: CASSLGPGGVSYEQYF. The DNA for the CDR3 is TGTGCCAGCAGCTTAGGCCCTGGGGGGGTCTCCTACGAGCAGTACTTC. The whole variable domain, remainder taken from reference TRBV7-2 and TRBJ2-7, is GAGVSQSPSNKVTEKGKDVELRCDPISGHTALYWYRQSLGQGLEFLIYFQGNSAPDKSGLPSDRFSAERTGGSVSTLTIQRTQQEDSAVYLCASSLGPGGVSYEQYFGPGTRLTVT.

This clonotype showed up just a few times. CDR3: CASTLRVAGGYTF. In DNA form, the CDR3 reads TGTGCCAGCACCCTCAGGGTTGCTGGCGGCTACACCTTC. The chain is built from TRBV12-3 or TRBV12-4 and TRBJ1-2, with TRBD1 as a possible D gene (5 bases). Between the trimmed V and J ends, which lost 7 bases and 8 bases, there was a span of 17 bases. This CDR3 contains 13 residues.

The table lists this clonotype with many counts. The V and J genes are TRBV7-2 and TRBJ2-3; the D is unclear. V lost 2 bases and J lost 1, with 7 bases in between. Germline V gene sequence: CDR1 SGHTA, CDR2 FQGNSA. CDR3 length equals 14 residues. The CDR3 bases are TGTGCCAGCAGCTTAAATGGACGCACAGATACGCAGTATTTT. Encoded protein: CASSLNGRTDTQYF. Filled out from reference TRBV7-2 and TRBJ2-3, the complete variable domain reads GAGVSQSPSNKVTEKGKDVELRCDPISGHTALYWYRQSLGQGLEFLIYFQGNSAPDKSGLPSDRFSAERTGGSVSTLTIQRTQQEDSAVYLCASSLNGRTDTQYFGPGTRLTVL.

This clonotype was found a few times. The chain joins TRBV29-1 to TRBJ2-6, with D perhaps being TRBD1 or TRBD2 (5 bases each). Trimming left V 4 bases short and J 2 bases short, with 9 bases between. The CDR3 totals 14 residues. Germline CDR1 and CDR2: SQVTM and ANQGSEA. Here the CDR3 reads CSVGDQAGANVLTF. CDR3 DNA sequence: TGCAGCGTTGGGGACCAGGCTGGGGCCAACGTCCTGACTTTC.

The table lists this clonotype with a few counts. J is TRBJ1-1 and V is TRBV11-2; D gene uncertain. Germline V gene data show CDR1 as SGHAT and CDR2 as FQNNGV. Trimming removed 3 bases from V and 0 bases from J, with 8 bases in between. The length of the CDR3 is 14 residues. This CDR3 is CASSFSGMNTEAFF. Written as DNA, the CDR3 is TGTGCCAGCAGCTTTTCCGGAATGAACACTGAAGCTTTCTTT.

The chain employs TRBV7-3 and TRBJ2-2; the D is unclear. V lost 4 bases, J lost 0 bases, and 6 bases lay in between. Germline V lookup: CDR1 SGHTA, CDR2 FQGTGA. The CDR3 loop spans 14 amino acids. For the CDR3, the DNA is TGTGCCAGCAGCTGGGCTACGAACACCGGGGAGCTGTTTTTT. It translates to CASSWATNTGELFF.

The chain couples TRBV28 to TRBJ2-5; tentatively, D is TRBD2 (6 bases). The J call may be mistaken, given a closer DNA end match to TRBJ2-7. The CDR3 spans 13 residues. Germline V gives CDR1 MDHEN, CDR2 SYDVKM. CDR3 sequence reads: CASSRGGADEQYF. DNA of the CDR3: TGTGCCAGCAGCCGCGGCGGGGCAGACGAGCAGTACTTC.

The CDR3 loop is CASRPGNRNTEAFF. CDR3 sequence (DNA): TGTGCCAGCAGGCCCGGAAACAGGAACACTGAAGCTTTCTTT. The rearrangement links TRBV7-2 to TRBJ1-1; D remains unclear. V lost 6 bases, J lost 1 base, and 12 bases lay in between. CDR1 SGHTA and CDR2 FQGNSA come from the germline V gene. CDR3 length: 14 residues.